This T cell receptor beta chain was recorded in a study of blood T cell repertoires in COVID-19. Study as a whole: Acute and convalescent COVID-19 specimens originated in the United States, Italy and Spain. PBMCs, B-cell-depleted T cells, or T cells provided the cDNA or gDNA that made up the material.

The CDR3 has 14 amino acids. Germline-derived CDR1 and CDR2 are ENHRY and SYGVKD. V was trimmed by 5 bases and J by 9 bases, leaving 17 bases between them. Original handling: Estimated nucleated cell counts came from reference gene primer amplification. Sequenced by immunoSEQ multiplex PCR; TCRdb stores in-frame clones only, minus some. Clonal size and the V and J genes are those of that table, whereas D and trimming came from the DNA. Among approximately 260,000 clones listed, around 89% were seen once. It was during active infection that Seattle patients were enrolled and then longitudinally followed.

The chain employs TRBV10-3 and TRBJ1-5, with D possibly matching TRBD1 (6 bases). The TCR comes from a woman aged 55-70 years with COVID-19, enrolled during active disease. Sequenced input: peripheral blood. CDR3 sequence reads: CAISRDGGRWPQHF. The CDR3 DNA sequence: TGTGCCATCAGTCGGGACGGGGGGCGTTGGCCCCAGCATTTT.